This TCR beta chain derives from a study of T cells in narcolepsy. Study-level information: Patients with NT1 or NT2 and healthy control donors were enrolled.

Measured with immunoSEQ multiplex PCR; TCRdb has only the in-frame clones, and not every one. Among about 17,000 clones listed, approximately 84% were seen once. Points from the study as a whole: Same-patient CSF and blood CD4+ T cell clonotypes included HCRT-specific and TRIB2-specific autoreactive ones. Healthy controls reportedly lacked the autoreactive clonotypes serially found in patients' blood.

For this clone: Its antigen is currently unknown.

The CDR3 totals 15 residues. Germline V gene sequence: CDR1 SGHKS, CDR2 YYEKEE (reference sequence). The V end was cut by 0 bases, the J end by 3 bases, with 10 bases between. The source of this sequence is a human donor in good health. The specimen sequenced was memory (CD45RA-) CD4+ T cells from blood. The chain uses TRBV5-5 and TRBJ2-1; possibly TRBD2 for D (5 bases). CDR3 in DNA: TGTGCCAGCAGCTTGGGATTGAGGGACTACAATGAGCAGTTCTTC. Amino acid sequence: CASSLGLRDYNEQFF.